This T cell receptor (beta chain) was documented in a study of blood T cell repertoires in COVID-19. Looking at the study overall: Acute-phase and convalescent COVID-19 samples originated in the United States, Italy and Spain. The cDNA or gDNA used as material had been derived from T cells, B-cell-depleted T cells, or PBMCs.

The CDR3 is 14 amino acids. Germline CDR1 and CDR2: LGHNA and YSLEER. The V gene end was trimmed by 1 base and the J gene end by 3 bases; junction bases not matched to a gene: 3. As originally analysed: Estimation of nucleated cell counts relied on the amplification of reference gene primers. This table comes from immunoSEQ multiplex PCR, and its TCRdb copy is limited to in-frame clones, with some not included. Clonal size and the V and J genes are those of that table, whereas D and trimming came from the DNA. The table lists about 250,000 clones, nearly 90% of them singletons. This chain joins TRBV4-3 and TRBJ2-7; 7 bases agree with TRBD2. Sequenced: peripheral blood. This TCR was sampled from a man between 18 and 35 years old with active or convalescent COVID-19. The CDR3 reads CASSQVSGGYEQYF. DNA of the CDR3: TGCGCCAGCAGCCAAGTTTCGGGAGGCTACGAGCAGTACTTC.